Shown below are 27 T cell receptor beta chains from a single sample sequenced in a study of blood T cell repertoires in COVID-19. Sequencing was performed with immunoSEQ multiplex PCR; in TCRdb, only in-frame clones are kept and a portion is missing. The data show approximately 120,000 clones, 88% seen once. Material: peripheral blood. All receptors come from a human donor in a cohort sampled during active COVID-19.

The gene calls are TRBV28 and TRBJ2-7; D uncertain. V was clipped by 6 bases and J by 0 bases, with 18 bases between them. Germline V gene data show CDR1 as MDHEN and CDR2 as SYDVKM. The CDR3 is made up of 16 amino acids. The CDR3 sequence: CASSPGDFSLSYEQYF. CDR3 nucleotide sequence: TGTGCCAGCAGCCCCGGCGACTTTTCCCTCTCCTACGAGCAGTACTTC.

This clone has a single count. J is TRBJ2-7 and V is TRBV4-2; TRBD1 is a possible D gene (6 bases). Germline loops: CDR1 LGHNA, CDR2 YNFKEQ. This CDR3 region has 14 residues. The ends were cut back, 1 base at V and 2 bases at J, with 9 bases in the middle. CDR3 DNA sequence: TGTGCCAGCAGCCAAGCCGACAGGACCTACGAGCAGTACTTC. Its translation: CASSQADRTYEQYF.

The gene calls are TRBV2 and TRBJ1-5; D is uncertain. This CDR3 spans 12 amino acids. CDR1 and CDR2 from the germline V gene are SNHLY and FYNNEI. The ends were cut back, 6 bases at V and 3 bases at J, with 6 bases in the middle. The DNA of the CDR3 is TGTGCCAGCAGACAGTCCAATCAGCCCCAGCATTTT. It is translated as CASRQSNQPQHF. Full variable domain (rest looked up from reference TRBV2 and TRBJ1-5): EPEVTQTPSHQVTQMGQEVILRCVPISNHLYFYWYRQILGQKVEFLVSFYNNEISEKSEIFDDQFSVERPDGSNFTLKIRSTKLEDSAMYFCASRQSNQPQHFGDGTRLSIL.

V and J are TRBV3-1 (or the pseudogene TRBV3-2) and TRBJ1-6; TRBD1 matches at 9 bases. The V and J ends lost 1 base and 8 bases, in that order; junction bases with no gene match: 3. This CDR3 is 15 amino acids long. The germline V gene encodes CDR1 LGHDT and CDR2 YNNKEL (reference sequence). The CDR3 sequence: CASSQGGTGYSPLHF. The CDR3 DNA is TGTGCCAGCAGCCAAGGGGGGACAGGGTATTCACCCCTCCACTTT.

This chain connects TRBV7-9 to TRBJ2-7; 9 nucleotides agree with TRBD1. The germline gives CDR1 SEHNR, CDR2 FQNEAQ (reference sequence). The V and J ends lost 5 bases and 4 bases, in that order; junction bases with no gene match: 3. The CDR3 consists of 13 residues. This CDR3 reads CASSGGTGYEQYF. DNA of the CDR3: TGTGCCAGCAGCGGGGGGACAGGGTACGAGCAGTACTTC. Together with reference TRBV7-9 and TRBJ2-7, the CDR3 gives the full variable domain: DTGVSQNPRHKITKRGQNVTFRCDPISEHNRLYWYRQTLGQGPEFLTYFQNEAQLEKSRLLSDRFSAERPKGSFSTLEIQRTEQGDSAMYLCASSGGTGYEQYFGPGTRLTVT.

The chain has TRBV4-1 and TRBJ2-5; TRBD1 aligns across 7 bases. CDR1 and CDR2 (germline): MGHRA, YSYEKL. The CDR3 contains 15 residues. The ends lost 3 bases at V and 3 bases at J; junction bases unmatched: 7. The DNA for the CDR3 is TGCGCCAGCAGCCACGGTCCCGGGACAGAAGAGACCCAGTACTTC. It encodes CASSHGPGTEETQYF.

The V and J genes are TRBV18 and TRBJ2-7; 10 positions agree with TRBD2. Trimming at V came to 6 bases and at J to 2 bases, leaving 7 bases not matched to a gene. The CDR3 totals 15 residues. Germline values: CDR1 KGHSH, CDR2 LQKENI. The CDR3 DNA is TGTGCCAGCTCTCCCCGAGCGGGAGGGGCCTACGAGCAGTACTTC. Translating it yields CASSPRAGGAYEQYF. Supplemented by reference TRBV18 and TRBJ2-7, the full variable domain reads NAGVMQNPRHLVRRRGQEARLRCSPMKGHSHVYWYRQLPEEGLKFMVYLQKENIIDESGMPKERFSAEFPKEGPSILRIQQVVRGDSAAYFCASSPRAGGAYEQYFGPGTRLTVT.

The V gene is TRBV6-6, the J gene TRBJ2-7; 12 positions match TRBD1. From germline, CDR1 is MNHNY and CDR2 SVGAGI (reference sequence). This CDR3 is 14 amino acids long. The trim removed 8 bases at V and 4 bases at J, leaving 6 bases unmatched. The CDR3 DNA sequence: TGTGCCAGCCGGGGACAGGGGGCGCAGTACGAGCAGTACTTC. Its protein is CASRGQGAQYEQYF.

This clone showed up just once. This sequence joins TRBV29-1 and TRBJ1-1; perhaps TRBD1 as D (6 bases). V was shortened by 3 bases and J by 8 bases, with 10 bases between the two germline ends. The V gene's germline CDR1 is SQVTM and CDR2 ANQGSEA. The length of the CDR3 is 11 residues. The CDR3 bases are TGCAGCGTTGAGCCCCAGGGGGAAGCTTTCTTT. This codes for CSVEPQGEAFF.

CDR3 DNA: TGTGCCAGCAGCCAAGTCGCGGGACCAACATATGGCTACACCTTC. Protein sequence: CASSQVAGPTYGYTF. The V gene is TRBV4-2, the J gene TRBJ1-2, with D perhaps TRBD1 (5 bases). From germline, CDR1 is LGHNA and CDR2 YNFKEQ. CDR3 length: 15 residues. V was cut by 1 base and J by 5 bases, with 14 bases left in between.

V gene TRBV10-2 combines with J gene TRBJ2-7; 9 nucleotides match TRBD2. Germline lookup yields CDR1 WSHSY and CDR2 SAAADI. CDR3 length: 16 amino acids. V gave up 6 bases and J gave up 3 bases; unmatched junction bases: 12. Written as DNA, the CDR3 is TGCGCCAGCAGGCCTGGGGTGCGGGAGGGGATCTACGAGCAGTACTTC. It specifies CASRPGVREGIYEQYF.

The gene calls are TRBV19 and TRBJ2-3; 9 bases are a match to TRBD2. The length of the CDR3 is 15 residues. Germline trimming cut 4 bases from V and 4 bases from J; bases unmatched to any gene: 6. CDR1 LNHDA and CDR2 SQIVND come from the germline V gene (reference sequence). DNA for the CDR3: TGTGCCAGTAGTACCTTAGCGGGAGCCCCAGATACGCAGTATTTT. It yields the protein CASSTLAGAPDTQYF.

This CDR3 is CASSLLRGVTPDSSYNEQFF. CDR3 sequence (DNA): TGTGCCAGCAGCTTATTGCGGGGGGTCACCCCGGACAGCTCCTACAATGAGCAGTTCTTC. The V call is TRBV13, the J call TRBJ2-1; TRBD2 agrees at 8 bases. The V gene's germline CDR1 is PRHDT and CDR2 FYEKMQ (reference sequence). The CDR3 runs to 20 residues. The V gene end was trimmed by 2 bases and the J gene end by 0 bases; junction bases not matched to a gene: 15.

The chain couples TRBV15 to TRBJ2-7, with no clear D. Between the trimmed V and J ends, which lost 0 bases and 1 base, there was a span of 13 bases. This CDR3 has 16 residues. The germline CDR1 and CDR2 sequences are LNHNV and YYDKDF (reference sequence). The CDR3 region has the DNA TGTGCCACCAGCAGAGATCGCGGATCAGCATCCTACGAGCAGTACTTC. Encoded protein: CATSRDRGSASYEQYF.

This clone was picked up one time. The V gene is TRBV19, the J gene TRBJ1-2, with 11 bases matching TRBD1. Looked up from germline, CDR1 is LNHDA and CDR2 is SQIVND (reference sequence). This CDR3 is 16 amino acids long. The V and J ends lost 3 bases and 4 bases, in that order; junction bases with no gene match: 7. The CDR3 DNA reads as TGTGCCAGTAGTATCGAGGGGACAGGGGGGTTCTATGGCTACACCTTC. As protein: CASSIEGTGGFYGYTF.

The chain recombines TRBV29-1 with TRBJ1-1, with TRBD1 identical over 8 bases. The CDR3 contains 13 residues. V shed 5 bases, J shed 8 bases, and the junction held 10 bases outside the gene matches. Per germline, CDR1 SQVTM and CDR2 ANQGSEA. CDR3 region: CSVQGQEYLEAFF. DNA for the CDR3: TGCAGCGTTCAGGGACAGGAGTATTTAGAAGCTTTCTTT.

This sequence joins TRBV4-2 and TRBJ2-3; D is ambiguous. CDR3 length: 15 residues. Trimming removed 0 bases from V and 5 bases from J, with 12 bases in between. The germline V gene encodes CDR1 LGHNA and CDR2 YNFKEQ. The CDR3 DNA reads TGTGCCAGCAGCCAAGACCCTCTACGAGGAGATACGCAGTATTTT. Its protein product is CASSQDPLRGDTQYF.

The V call is TRBV24-1, the J call TRBJ2-1; 10 bases are a match to TRBD1. Trimming at V came to 4 bases and at J to 4 bases, leaving 3 bases not matched to a gene. CDR1 and CDR2 (germline): KGHDR, SFDVKD. This CDR3 is built from 15 residues. For the CDR3, the DNA is TGTGCCACCAGTGACGACAGGGGGCCGTACAATGAGCAGTTCTTC. This encodes CATSDDRGPYNEQFF.

This clone was found a few times. The chain uses TRBV28 and TRBJ1-1, with 9 bases matching TRBD1. The CDR3 has 16 amino acids. Germline CDR1 is MDHEN and CDR2 is SYDVKM. V shed 3 bases, J shed 3 bases, and the junction held 8 bases outside the gene matches. The CDR3 bases are TGTGCCAGCAGTTTCCCGGGACAGGGACCACACACTGAAGCTTTCTTT. Amino acids: CASSFPGQGPHTEAFF.

This chain links TRBV2 with TRBJ2-1; the match to TRBD1 covers 8 bases. The CDR3 length is 15 residues. Trimming at V came to 7 bases and at J to 5 bases, leaving 10 bases not matched to a gene. The germline gives CDR1 SNHLY, CDR2 FYNNEI. CDR3 in amino acids: CASMTARGQNNEQFF. In nucleotides, the CDR3 is TGTGCCAGCATGACAGCCAGGGGGCAAAACAATGAGCAGTTCTTC.

The rearrangement joins TRBV27 to TRBJ1-6, with D tentatively TRBD1 (5 bases). V lost 5 bases and J 7 bases, leaving 12 bases between the germline ends. The CDR3 consists of 14 residues. The germline V gene encodes CDR1 MNHEY and CDR2 SMNVEV (reference sequence). The CDR3 loop reads CASSVRVPNSPLHF. As DNA, the CDR3 is TGTGCCAGCAGTGTCAGGGTCCCGAATTCACCCCTCCACTTT.

V is TRBV15 and J is TRBJ2-5, with D possibly being TRBD1 (6 bases). The germline CDR1 and CDR2 sequences are LNHNV and YYDKDF (reference sequence). CDR3 length equals 17 residues. The V and J ends lost 1 base and 3 bases respectively, with 18 bases between them. CDR3 coding DNA: TGTGCCACCAGCAGAGGGTCAGGGGCCCGCACGGAAGAGACCCAGTACTTC. Translating it yields CATSRGSGARTEETQYF.

The rearrangement uses TRBV6-5 and TRBJ2-5, with D perhaps matching TRBD1 (6 bases). Trimming removed 5 bases at V and 2 bases at J, with 12 bases between. Germline V CDR1 and CDR2: MNHEY, SVGAGI. This CDR3 spans 14 amino acids. CDR3 sequence (DNA): TGTGCCAGCAGTCCCGGGACATTACAAGAGACCCAGTACTTC. This encodes CASSPGTLQETQYF.

The chain combines TRBV2 with TRBJ2-5; a possible D gene is TRBD1 (6 bases). Germline values: CDR1 SNHLY, CDR2 FYNNEI. The ends were cut back, 8 bases at V and 0 bases at J, with 22 bases in the middle. The CDR3 runs 17 residues. The CDR3 sequence: CASGQGVQGPYQETQYF. For the CDR3, the DNA is TGTGCCAGCGGGCAAGGGGTACAGGGACCGTACCAAGAGACCCAGTACTTC.

The V and J genes are TRBV11-3 and TRBJ2-5; D may be TRBD1 (6 bases). The germline CDR1 and CDR2 sequences are SGHNT and YENEEA. This CDR3 contains 13 residues. The germline V and J ends were trimmed by 5 bases and 5 bases, with 12 bases remaining between them. In DNA, the CDR3 is TGTGCCAGCAGCCTCAACAGGGTGGAGACCCAGTACTTC. Translating it yields CASSLNRVETQYF.

V usage is TRBV28 and J usage is TRBJ1-5; D is possibly TRBD1 (6 bases). The CDR3 spans 12 residues. Germline CDR1 and CDR2: MDHEN and SYDVKM. V lost 11 bases and J lost 6, with 14 bases in between. CDR3 DNA: TGTGCCCTAGGGGGGGTAGGTCAGCCCCAGCATTTT. This translates into CALGGVGQPQHF.

The chain is built from TRBV10-3 and TRBJ2-3; D may be TRBD2 (7 bases). CDR1 and CDR2 (germline): ENHRY, SYGVKD. The CDR3 is 17 residues long. Trimming cost V 0 bases and J 2 bases, with 15 bases left between them. The CDR3 sequence is CAISESGGGPNTDTQYF. Written as DNA, the CDR3 is TGTGCCATCAGTGAGTCAGGGGGGGGCCCCAACACAGATACGCAGTATTTT.